One and the same sample provided the 29 T cell receptor beta chains below, sequenced in a study of CD8+CD57+ T cells in acquired aplastic anemia. TCR beta VDJ and CDR3 profiling used genomic DNA as template. TCRdb re-derived calls from the reads in MiXCR, one entry per CDR3 protein. The table lists 250,000 to 350,000 distinct CDR3 sequences, roughly 50% of them singletons, with 7.5% to 9% in the top ten. The source material was sorted CD4+, CD8+, or CD8+CD57+ T cells (not recorded which) from PBMCs. The source is a human donor with severe aplastic anemia or a healthy control (not recorded which).

This chain uses TRBV2 with TRBJ2-7, with 9 bases identical to TRBD1. Germline CDR1 and CDR2: SNHLY and FYNNEI. J was trimmed by 2 bases and V by 10 bases; bases with no gene match: 9. This CDR3 comprises 14 residues. The CDR3 DNA follows: TGTGCCACCACACTGGGACAGGGCACCTACGAGCAGTACTTC. This sequence encodes CATTLGQGTYEQYF.

This chain joins TRBV7-2 and TRBJ2-7; TRBD2 matches 9 bases. The germline V gene has CDR1 SGHTA and CDR2 FQGNSA. The CDR3 runs to 14 residues. V gave up 2 bases and J gave up 3 bases; unmatched junction bases: 2. CDR3 in amino acids: CASSLPREGYEQYF. The CDR3 coding sequence is TGTGCCAGCAGCTTACCGCGGGAGGGCTACGAGCAGTACTTC.

The gene calls are TRBV20-1 and TRBJ2-1, with D perhaps matching TRBD1 (5 bases). Germline CDR1 reads DFQATT; CDR2 reads SNEGSKA (reference sequence). The CDR3 has 13 amino acids. V gave up 1 base and J gave up 10 bases, with 14 bases separating them. CDR3 region: CSARGTRDWEQFF. As DNA, the CDR3 is TGCAGTGCTAGAGGGACAAGGGATTGGGAGCAGTTCTTC.

This clonotype was seen repeatedly, ten times or more. The genes are TRBV11-3 and TRBJ1-3; D call uncertain. The germline V and J ends were trimmed by 3 bases and 4 bases, with 7 bases remaining between them. Germline V gene sequence: CDR1 SGHNT, CDR2 YENEEA. There are 13 residues in the CDR3. The CDR3 region is CASSLYRGNTIYF. CDR3 nucleotide sequence: TGTGCCAGCAGCTTGTACCGGGGAAACACCATATATTTT.

This chain links TRBV29-1 with TRBJ2-3; D is ambiguous. V was shortened by 7 bases and J by 0 bases, with 5 bases between the two germline ends. CDR3 length equals 11 residues. Per germline, CDR1 SQVTM and CDR2 ANQGSEA. CDR3 protein: CSARSTDTQYF. In nucleotides, the CDR3 is TGCAGCGCTCGAAGCACAGATACGCAGTATTTT.

This clonotype was found many times. This sequence joins TRBV5-6 and TRBJ2-3, with D uncertain. Trimming shortened V by 4 bases and J by 4 bases, and 13 bases separated the two germline ends. The CDR3 spans 14 residues. From germline, CDR1 is SGHDT and CDR2 YYEEEE. The CDR3 protein is CASSLLTASDTQYF. Here the CDR3 DNA reads TGTGCCAGCAGCCTGCTCACGGCATCAGATACGCAGTATTTT.

This clonotype was recorded at least ten times. The V and J genes are TRBV20-1 and TRBJ1-5, with D maybe TRBD1 (6 bases). This CDR3 has 12 residues. CDR1 is DFQATT, CDR2 SNEGSKA, per germline (reference sequence). Trimming pared 6 bases from V and 4 bases from J, leaving 10 bases between. The CDR3 loop is CSASRGNQPQHF. The CDR3 DNA reads TGCAGTGCCAGTAGGGGGAATCAGCCCCAGCATTTT.

V gene TRBV29-1 combines with J gene TRBJ2-1; D is undetermined. The CDR3 is made up of 11 amino acids. V was cut by 4 bases and J by 7 bases, with 8 bases left in between. The V gene's germline CDR1 is SQVTM and CDR2 ANQGSEA. In nucleotides, the CDR3 is TGCAGCGTTGGGTCGGAGAATGAGCAGTTCTTC. Its translation is CSVGSENEQFF.

The chain has TRBV10-3 and TRBJ2-7; D tentatively reads TRBD1 or TRBD2 (7 bases each). Trimming cost V 1 base and J 5 bases, with 12 bases left between them. Germline V lookup: CDR1 ENHRY, CDR2 SYGVKD. There are 14 residues in the CDR3. CDR3 protein: CAISEYRGGNEQYF. The CDR3 coding sequence is TGTGCCATCAGTGAGTACAGGGGAGGGAACGAGCAGTACTTC.

The chain has TRBV5-1 and TRBJ2-3, with D possibly called TRBD1 or TRBD2 (5 bases each). The V gene lost 4 bases and the J gene lost 2 bases, with 20 bases spanning the gap. This CDR3 is 17 amino acids long. Germline assignment: CDR1 SGHRS and CDR2 YFSETQ. The CDR3 sequence: CASSVAGGGGITDTQYF. The CDR3 DNA follows: TGCGCCAGCAGCGTAGCTGGTGGTGGGGGAATCACAGATACGCAGTATTTT. Full variable domain (rest looked up from reference TRBV5-1 and TRBJ2-3): KAGVTQTPRYLIKTRGQQVTLSCSPISGHRSVSWYQQTPGQGLQFLFEYFSETQRNKGNFPGRFSGRQFSNSRSEMNVSTLELGDSALYLCASSVAGGGGITDTQYFGPGTRLTVL.

This clonotype was found a few times. The chain employs TRBV7-2 and TRBJ1-4; a weak D match, TRBD1 (6 bases). V lost 1 base and J 5 bases, leaving 8 bases between the germline ends. The length of the CDR3 is 14 residues. The germline V gene encodes CDR1 SGHTA and CDR2 FQGNSA. The CDR3 spells CASSLGGPNEKLFF. DNA for the CDR3: TGTGCCAGCAGCTTAGGGGGGCCGAATGAAAAACTGTTTTTT.

The chain carries TRBV10-3 and TRBJ2-3; perhaps TRBD1 as D (5 bases). The CDR3 is made up of 13 amino acids. The ends were cut back, 8 bases at V and 5 bases at J, with 14 bases in the middle. CDR1 ENHRY and CDR2 SYGVKD come from the germline V gene. CDR3 region: CAISIGDRDTQYF. CDR3 DNA sequence: TGTGCCATCTCAATAGGGGATCGAGATACGCAGTATTTT.

This clonotype showed up many times. This rearrangement joins TRBV20-1 to TRBJ1-1, with 9 bases aligning to TRBD1. The germline V gene has CDR1 DFQATT and CDR2 SNEGSKA (reference sequence). The CDR3 runs 14 residues. V shed 6 bases and J 10 bases; nucleotides not matched to a gene: 15. CDR3 DNA sequence: TGCAGTGCCACCCCGAGGACCGGGACAGGGTTAGCTTTCTTT. Protein: CSATPRTGTGLAFF.

The sample holds many counts of this clonotype. This rearrangement joins TRBV7-9 to TRBJ1-5; D may be TRBD1 (5 bases). Trimming took off 1 base at V and 7 bases at J, with 14 bases between the two ends. CDR3 size: 15 residues. Germline CDR1 and CDR2: SEHNR and FQNEAQ (reference sequence). As DNA, the CDR3 is TGTGCCAGCAGCTTAGGGGGGTCGGTTTTGCAGCCCCAGCATTTT. Amino acid sequence: CASSLGGSVLQPQHF.

The chain recombines TRBV7-3 with TRBJ2-3; D possibly corresponds to TRBD2 (6 bases). The CDR3 length is 16 residues. CDR1 and CDR2 from the germline V gene are SGHTA and FQGTGA. V was pared by 5 bases and J by 4 bases, with 19 bases between. In DNA form, the CDR3 reads TGTGCCAGCAGCACCGCTAAAACCTCGGGGGCAGATACGCAGTATTTT. This sequence encodes CASSTAKTSGADTQYF.

The rearrangement links TRBV20-1 to TRBJ2-1; 8 positions match TRBD2. After removal of 4 bases from V and 15 bases from J, the junction contained 8 bases not matched to a gene. The CDR3 is made up of 11 amino acids. Germline V lookup: CDR1 DFQATT, CDR2 SNEGSKA (reference sequence). CDR3 coding DNA: TGCAGTGCTAAAGTAGCGGGGTACTGGTTCTTC. Translation gives CSAKVAGYWFF.

The gene calls are TRBV7-2 and TRBJ2-2; no clear D gene. V dropped 1 base and J dropped 1 base, with 4 bases sitting between them. Per germline, CDR1 SGHTA and CDR2 FQGNSA. There are 14 residues in the CDR3. CDR3 bases: TGTGCCAGCAGCTTAGAGGTGAACACCGGGGAGCTGTTTTTT. Protein: CASSLEVNTGELFF.

J is TRBJ2-5 and V is TRBV7-2; no clear D gene. This CDR3 is built from 13 residues. Per the germline V gene, CDR1 is SGHTA and CDR2 is FQGNSA. V gave up 7 bases and J gave up 2 bases, with 11 bases separating them. CDR3 protein: CASTHGRQETQYF. The DNA of the CDR3 is TGTGCCAGCACCCACGGACGTCAAGAGACCCAGTACTTC. The full variable domain, completed using reference TRBV7-2 and TRBJ2-5, is GAGVSQSPSNKVTEKGKDVELRCDPISGHTALYWYRQSLGQGLEFLIYFQGNSAPDKSGLPSDRFSAERTGGSVSTLTIQRTQQEDSAVYLCASTHGRQETQYFGPGTRLLVL.

The chain is built from TRBV5-6 and TRBJ2-7; D perhaps matches TRBD1 (6 bases). The CDR3 has 11 residues. Germline CDR1 SGHDT, CDR2 YYEEEE. In DNA, the CDR3 is TGTGCTCACAGGGCAGGCCACGAGCAGTACTTC. Amino acid sequence: CAHRAGHEQYF. The full variable domain, in which reference TRBV5-6 and TRBJ2-7 provide the parts outside the CDR3, is DAGVTQSPTHLIKTRGQQVTLRCSPKSGHDTVSWYQQALGQGPQFIFQYYEEEERQRGNFPDRFSGHQFPNYSSELNVNALLLGDSALYLCAHRAGHEQYFGPGTRLTVT.

There are many counts of this clonotype. This chain uses TRBV18 with TRBJ2-7; D gene unclear. The germline CDR1 and CDR2 sequences are KGHSH and LQKENI. This CDR3 comprises 13 residues. Trimming took 2 bases from V and 3 from J, leaving 8 bases between them. CDR3 sequence (DNA): TGTGCCAGCTCACCAAGGCACAGCTACGAGCAGTACTTC. It specifies CASSPRHSYEQYF.

Many counts were recorded for this clonotype. The genes are TRBV6-2 or TRBV6-3 and TRBJ2-2; tentatively, D is TRBD2 (7 bases). V was clipped by 6 bases and J by 2 bases, with 19 bases between them. Germline CDR1 is MNHEY and CDR2 is SVGEGT. The CDR3 has 17 amino acids. CDR3 loop: CASSTYRGGGNTGELFF. DNA of the CDR3: TGTGCCAGCAGCACCTATAGGGGGGGCGGTAACACCGGGGAGCTGTTTTTT.

The V and J genes are TRBV7-8 and TRBJ1-1; TRBD1 matches at 7 bases. Losses at the gene ends were 5 bases for V and 1 base for J; bases not matched to a gene: 7. Germline assignment: CDR1 SGHVS and CDR2 FQNEAQ. The CDR3 loop spans 15 amino acids. For the CDR3, the DNA is TGTGCCAGCAGCCGACATCGGGACAGGAACACTGAAGCTTTCTTT. Encoded protein: CASSRHRDRNTEAFF.

This clonotype was detected many times. J is TRBJ1-6 and V is TRBV3-1, with unresolved D. CDR1 is LGHDT and CDR2 is YNNKEL in the germline V gene (reference sequence). The CDR3 extends over 16 amino acids. V lost 1 base, J lost 15 bases, and 22 bases lay in between. CDR3 loop: CASSQGSKALLHHLHF. DNA of the CDR3: TGTGCCAGCAGCCAAGGCTCCAAGGCCCTCCTTCATCACCTCCACTTT.

The rearrangement joins TRBV7-6 to TRBJ2-7, with 8 positions matching TRBD2. This CDR3 comprises 14 residues. CDR1 and CDR2 from the germline V gene are SGHVS and FNYEAQ. The ends lost 5 bases at V and 4 bases at J; junction bases unmatched: 7. CDR3 residues: CASSPDASGYEQYF. The DNA for the CDR3 is TGTGCCAGCAGCCCCGACGCTAGCGGGTACGAGCAGTACTTC. The full variable domain, its missing parts supplied by reference TRBV7-6 and TRBJ2-7, is GAGVSQSPRYKVTKRGQDVALRCDPISGHVSLYWYRQALGQGPEFLTYFNYEAQQDKSGLPNDRFSAERPEGSISTLTIQRTEQRDSAMYRCASSPDASGYEQYFGPGTRLTVT.

Many counts were recorded for this clonotype. The J gene is TRBJ2-5, the V gene TRBV20-1; tentatively, D is TRBD2 (5 bases). Between the trimmed V and J ends, which lost 0 bases and 1 base, there was a span of 15 bases. Germline V lookup: CDR1 DFQATT, CDR2 SNEGSKA (reference sequence). The CDR3 spans 16 residues. The CDR3 is CSARDLLVGAQETQYF. The CDR3 DNA follows: TGCAGTGCTAGAGATCTACTAGTCGGAGCCCAAGAGACCCAGTACTTC.

This chain uses TRBV15 with TRBJ1-4; D perhaps matches TRBD1 (5 bases). The CDR3 has 14 residues. V dropped 9 bases and J dropped 5 bases, with 16 bases sitting between them. CDR1 is LNHNV and CDR2 is YYDKDF in the germline V gene (reference sequence). CDR3 nucleotide sequence: TGTGCCACTACCATCAGGGTGGGAAATGAAAAACTGTTTTTT. Translated: CATTIRVGNEKLFF.

The V and J genes are TRBV15 and TRBJ2-1; D could derive from TRBD1 or TRBD2 (7 bases each). CDR1 LNHNV and CDR2 YYDKDF come from the germline V gene (reference sequence). Trimming shortened V by 0 bases and J by 5 bases, and 20 bases separated the two germline ends. The CDR3 has 18 amino acids. The CDR3 reads CATSRDEWGGTDDNEQFF. In DNA form, the CDR3 reads TGTGCCACCAGCAGAGATGAGTGGGGGGGGACAGACGACAATGAGCAGTTCTTC.

This clonotype has more than one count but fewer than ten. This chain connects TRBV11-2 to TRBJ1-6; the match to TRBD1 covers 12 bases. The V gene's germline CDR1 is SGHAT and CDR2 FQNNGV. The CDR3 has 15 residues. The trim removed 2 bases at V and 12 bases at J, leaving 5 bases unmatched. CDR3 DNA: TGTGCCAGCAGCTTATCGGGACAGGGGGCTATACCCCTCCACTTT. This codes for CASSLSGQGAIPLHF. The whole variable domain, filled in from reference TRBV11-2 and TRBJ1-6, reads EAGVAQSPRYKIIEKRQSVAFWCNPISGHATLYWYQQILGQGPKLLIQFQNNGVVDDSQLPKDRFSAERLKGVDSTLKIQPAKLEDSAVYLCASSLSGQGAIPLHFGNGTRLTVT.

The gene calls are TRBV2 and TRBJ2-3; 8 positions agree with TRBD1. This CDR3 is built from 14 residues. With 5 bases clipped from V and 6 bases from J, the junction kept 7 bases outside the gene matches. Germline lookup yields CDR1 SNHLY and CDR2 FYNNEI. CDR3 DNA: TGTGCCAGCAGTCAGGGACAGGAGAGGGATACGCAGTATTTT. Translated, it gives CASSQGQERDTQYF.